This T cell receptor (beta chain) was captured in a study of T cells expressing NK-cell markers (dated by TCRdb to 2020 to 2022). Regarding the research as a whole: Three sorted T-cell subsets (CD3+CD56+NKG2C+, CD3+CD56+NKG2C- and CD3+CD56-NKG2C+) from about 8 donors had their TCR beta-chain repertoires profiled. Seven of the eight sequenced donors were HCMV-seropositive and one was HCMV-seronegative. All eight donors whose samples were sequenced were randomly selected healthy volunteers, three of them men and five women. Illumina HiSeq 2000/2500, MiSeq or NextSeq was used to sequence libraries as 2 x 150 bp reads. Findings and caveats that apply to the study as a whole: Those dominant clonotypes were again the most abundant among CD3+CD56-NKG2C+ cells in a few donors, at roughly 25-60.1%. Whether the expanded NKG2C-expressing T cell clones were specific for HCMV antigens remained unclear. For six donors, the dominant CD3+CD56+NKG2C+ clonotypes were among the top 10 CD8+ clonotypes and accounted for 1.0-7.0% of CD8+ T cells.

The CDR3 has 19 amino acids, counting the end cysteine and phenylalanine. A DNA sequence was not provided. Looking up the germline V gene yields CDR1 LGHNA and CDR2 YNFKEQ. Sequencing instrument: Illumina HiSeq 2000. TCR beta cDNA libraries were prepared using 5'RACE template switching, which introduced a universal primer site and unique molecular identifiers. cDNA synthesis was primed from the TCR beta constant segment and was followed by two successive PCR amplification steps. The study's own analysis went as follows. Reads were demultiplexed and grouped by UMI with MIGEC, and clonotypes were assembled and quantified with MiTCR. To exclude erroneous sequences, any TCR cDNA sequence not supported by at least two reads was discarded. The tcR package was used for downstream repertoire analysis, and clonotypes were matched across fractions by CDR3 nucleotide sequence plus V segment. VDJmatch was used to annotate antigen specificity against VDJdb, with one amino acid substitution in CDR3 permitted. TCRdb reprocessed the reads and provides one entry for every CDR3 protein sequence; no DNA is given. The V and J calls follow TCRdb's processing rather than the paper's. The table for this sample shows under 500,000 distinct CDR3 sequences. In total, the top ten clones hold 7.3% of the sample.

HCMV serostatus was determined by detecting HCMV-specific IgG in serum with a commercial ELISA kit. Peripheral blood mononuclear cells were isolated from blood by Ficoll density gradient centrifugation. About this clonotype itself: It lacks a known antigen.

Rearrangement joined TRBV4-2 to TRBJ2-1; TCRdb's D gene call, TRBD1, goes unchecked for lack of DNA. This TCR came from a woman between 18 and 70 years old in good health. Material: blood T cells: a sorted CD56 or NKG2C T cell subset, CD4+ or CD8+ T cells, or bulk PBMC T cells (not recorded which). CDR3 protein: CASSQDYPGLGAVYNEQFF.